This T cell receptor (beta chain) is drawn from a study of cytomegalovirus exposure and HLA in healthy donors. About the study: T cells numbering some 170 million yielded 117 million unique TCR beta sequences in an earlier analysis. In an early release, HLA-typed donors contributed tens of millions of unique TCR sequences.

Study-level findings and limits: An analysis that was carried out later associated 15,000 to 20,000 TCR beta sequences with HLA alleles at 0.05 false discovery rate. Sequencing probably produced one cluster of sequence variants that were highly shared.

Germline V gene lookup returns CDR1 MGHRA and CDR2 YSYEKL. The J segment lost 6 bases and the V segment lost 4 bases, leaving 2 bases of the junction unmatched. The CDR3 spans 14 residues. The PCR contained 60 Vbeta and 13 Jbeta primers. Assay used: immunoSEQ multiplex PCR; TCRdb lists only in-frame clones, some missing. Found here are 150,000 or so clones, approximately 80% of them singletons; the top ten hold 2.5% to 4%. This clone has a handful of counts. Its antigen is as yet unknown. The source is a woman aged 45 to 65 in good health and CMV-seropositive. The sample taken for sequencing was PBMCs. The V gene is TRBV4-1, the J gene TRBJ1-4; 10 bases line up with TRBD1. In DNA form, the CDR3 reads TGCGCCAGCAGCCGGGGGACAGGGGATGAAAAACTGTTTTTT. The encoded protein is CASSRGTGDEKLFF.